The 27 T cell receptor beta chains reported below all come from one sample, sequenced in a study of T cells after yellow fever vaccination. MiXCR, applied by TCRdb to the 5' RACE reads, yields one record per CDR3 protein. The sample holds hundreds of thousands of distinct CDR3 sequences; about 13% are singletons and the top ten take more than 13%. The material sequenced was PBMCs, taken on the day of the yellow fever booster vaccination. All receptors come from a man aged 30 to 45 who received the YFV17D yellow fever vaccine.

The chain couples TRBV23-1 to TRBJ1-1, with 8 nucleotides matching TRBD1. TRBV23-1 is designated an ORF whose function remains uncertain. The CDR3 length is 15 residues. Germline trimming cut 11 bases from V and 5 bases from J; bases unmatched to any gene: 16. CDR3 in DNA: TGCGCCCCGCGGAGCCCGACAGGGGAAAAGACTGAAGCTTTCTTT. It encodes CAPRSPTGEKTEAFF.

V usage is TRBV7-2 and J usage is TRBJ2-1, with 13 bases aligning to TRBD2. Trimming removed 1 base from V and 9 bases from J; junction bases left unmatched: 3. This CDR3 has 15 amino acids. Germline lookup yields CDR1 SGHTA and CDR2 FQGNSA. DNA for the CDR3: TGTGCCAGCAGCTTAGACGGACTAGCGGGAGTTGAGCAGTTCTTC. Translation: CASSLDGLAGVEQFF.

The rearrangement uses TRBV2 and TRBJ1-6; a weak D match, TRBD1 (6 bases). CDR1 and CDR2 from the germline V gene are SNHLY and FYNNEI. The CDR3 is 15 amino acids. V was cut by 1 base and J by 9 bases, with 13 bases left in between. CDR3 in DNA: TGTGCCAGCAGTGAAGACGAAGGGGGAGGTTCACCCCTCCACTTT. Residues: CASSEDEGGGSPLHF.

This clonotype was seen at least ten times. The chain is built from TRBV5-1 and TRBJ1-2; no clear D gene. Germline CDR1 is SGHRS and CDR2 is YFSETQ. This CDR3 has 14 residues. V lost 0 bases to trimming and J lost 8 bases, with 14 bases between them. CDR3 residues: CASSLAVGNPGYTF. The CDR3 region has the DNA TGCGCCAGCAGCTTGGCGGTAGGGAATCCCGGCTACACCTTC.

The chain has TRBV7-2 and TRBJ2-2; TRBD2 agrees at 8 bases. This CDR3 is built from 16 residues. CDR1 and CDR2 from the germline V gene are SGHTA and FQGNSA. V trimming: 3 bases; J trimming: 3 bases; junction bases outside the gene matches: 6. The CDR3 loop is CASSFDSGIYTGELFF. CDR3 sequence (DNA): TGTGCCAGCAGCTTCGATAGCGGGATCTACACCGGGGAGCTGTTTTTT.

Written as DNA, the CDR3 is TGTGCCAGCAGCTTGGCGGCTTCAGGGGGCCCGTACGAGCAGTACTTC. Translation gives CASSLAASGGPYEQYF. V and J are TRBV5-4 and TRBJ2-7, with TRBD1 matching 8 bases. The CDR3 is made up of 16 amino acids. Trimming removed 0 bases from V and 4 bases from J; junction bases left unmatched: 9. Germline V lookup: CDR1 SGHNT, CDR2 YYREEE (reference sequence).

There are a few counts of this clonotype. This rearrangement joins TRBV7-8 to TRBJ2-7; possibly TRBD2 for D (5 bases). Trimming removed 0 bases at V and 6 bases at J, with 12 bases between. This CDR3 is 14 amino acids long. Germline V gives CDR1 SGHVS, CDR2 FQNEAQ. CDR3 nucleotide sequence: TGTGCCAGCAGCTTAGCGATTTTAGGAGGCGAGCAGTACTTC. This sequence encodes CASSLAILGGEQYF.

This chain connects TRBV9 to TRBJ1-5, with TRBD1 as a possible D gene (6 bases). Trimming cost V 4 bases and J 4 bases, with 15 bases left between them. The CDR3 contains 15 residues. Germline CDR1 and CDR2: SGDLS and YYNGEE. CDR3 DNA sequence: TGTGCCAGCAGCCCAACATCAGGGGCGAATCAGCCCCAGCATTTT. Its protein product is CASSPTSGANQPQHF.

This clonotype showed up just a few times. The chain employs TRBV18 and TRBJ1-5, with D tentatively TRBD1 (5 bases). Germline CDR1 KGHSH, CDR2 LQKENI. V dropped 8 bases and J dropped 3 bases, with 11 bases sitting between them. The CDR3 sequence is 13 residues long. The CDR3 is CASAGGVNQPQHF. The CDR3 coding sequence is TGTGCCAGCGCCGGAGGGGTCAATCAGCCCCAGCATTTT.

This rearrangement joins TRBV15 to TRBJ1-2; 8 bases align to TRBD1. With 5 bases clipped from V and 6 bases from J, the junction kept 8 bases outside the gene matches. This CDR3 contains 14 residues. In germline, CDR1 is LNHNV, CDR2 YYDKDF (reference sequence). Here the CDR3 reads CATSGLTGVDGYTF. CDR3 nucleotide sequence: TGTGCCACCAGCGGACTGACAGGGGTTGATGGCTACACCTTC.

The chain couples TRBV9 to TRBJ2-6; no firm D call. Germline CDR1 is SGDLS and CDR2 is YYNGEE. Trimming shortened V by 0 bases and J by 4 bases, and 11 bases separated the two germline ends. The CDR3 consists of 16 residues. The chain's CDR3 is CASSVGSLGGANVLTF. The CDR3 DNA reads TGTGCCAGCAGCGTAGGGAGTCTCGGCGGGGCCAACGTCCTGACTTTC.

This chain uses TRBV7-2 with TRBJ2-1, with D maybe TRBD2 (6 bases). Trimming left V 2 bases short and J 10 bases short, with 12 bases between. The CDR3 covers 13 residues. Germline V gene sequence: CDR1 SGHTA, CDR2 FQGNSA. The CDR3 DNA reads TGTGCCAGCAGCTTATGGGAGGAACGCGAGCAGTTCTTC. Its protein is CASSLWEEREQFF. The full variable domain, with the rest looked up from reference TRBV7-2 and TRBJ2-1, is GAGVSQSPSNKVTEKGKDVELRCDPISGHTALYWYRQSLGQGLEFLIYFQGNSAPDKSGLPSDRFSAERTGGSVSTLTIQRTQQEDSAVYLCASSLWEEREQFFGPGTRLTVL.

The rearrangement links TRBV20-1 to TRBJ2-5; 10 bases line up with TRBD2. Germline-derived CDR1 and CDR2 are DFQATT and SNEGSKA (reference sequence). Losses at the gene ends were 4 bases for V and 1 base for J; bases not matched to a gene: 21. The length of the CDR3 is 20 residues. DNA for the CDR3: TGCAGTGCTACTCCCTTCCTAGCGGGAGAGTGGGGGGGGAGCCAAGAGACCCAGTACTTC. Translated: CSATPFLAGEWGGSQETQYF.

This clonotype was observed a single time. The chain is built from TRBV21-1 and TRBJ2-3; the D segment call TRBD1 is taken from the table without a DNA check. TRBV21-1 is a listed pseudogene. CDR3 size: 18 residues. CDR3 sequence: CANPLGTGGPSSTDTQYF. CDR3 in DNA: TGTGCCAACCCACTAGGGACAGGGGGACCTTCTAGCACAGATACGCAGTATTTT.

The V call is TRBV7-8, the J call TRBJ2-5; 15 positions agree with TRBD2. The length of the CDR3 is 16 residues. Germline V gene lookup returns CDR1 SGHVS and CDR2 FQNEAQ. Unmatched junction bases numbered 6, after V lost 5 bases and J lost 5 bases. The CDR3 bases are TGTGCCAGCAGCCGTGGACTAGCGGGAGGGCCGGAGACCCAGTACTTC. It encodes CASSRGLAGGPETQYF.

In its sample, this clonotype was seen a few times. V is TRBV5-1 and J is TRBJ2-1; TRBD2 matches 10 bases. Per the germline V gene, CDR1 is SGHRS and CDR2 is YFSETQ. The CDR3 is 15 residues long. The V segment lost 2 bases and the J segment 7 bases; nucleotides outside the gene matches: 6. The CDR3: CASSLPGLARNEQFF. The CDR3 DNA reads TGCGCCAGCAGCTTACCGGGACTAGCGAGAAATGAGCAGTTCTTC. Combining the CDR3 with reference TRBV5-1 and TRBJ2-1 gives the whole variable domain KAGVTQTPRYLIKTRGQQVTLSCSPISGHRSVSWYQQTPGQGLQFLFEYFSETQRNKGNFPGRFSGRQFSNSRSEMNVSTLELGDSALYLCASSLPGLARNEQFFGPGTRLTVL.

The chain couples TRBV25-1 to TRBJ1-3; D not certain. Deletions cut 3 bases from V and 13 bases from J, with 4 bases between. The CDR3 spans 9 residues. Germline V CDR1 and CDR2: MGHDK, SYGVNS. The CDR3, as DNA: TGTGCCAGCAGTGACTCTATATATTTT. It is translated as CASSDSIYF.

There are a few counts of this clonotype. V and J are TRBV29-1 and TRBJ2-1; D might be TRBD2 (6 bases). Trimming pared 4 bases from V and 13 bases from J, leaving 17 bases between. From germline, CDR1 is SQVTM and CDR2 ANQGSEA. The CDR3 consists of 12 residues. CDR3 sequence (DNA): TGCAGCGTTGGTTTTGGGGGGAGCTCACAGTTCTTC. Translation: CSVGFGGSSQFF.

This clonotype was seen more than once but under ten times. J is TRBJ2-7 and V is TRBV9; possibly TRBD1 for D (5 bases). The CDR3 has 18 amino acids. The germline V gene has CDR1 SGDLS and CDR2 YYNGEE. V was cut by 0 bases and J by 6 bases, with 25 bases left in between. The CDR3 region is CASSVGSSPNVQGFEQYF. The CDR3, as DNA: TGTGCCAGCAGCGTAGGGTCATCGCCGAATGTGCAGGGCTTCGAGCAGTACTTC.

This clonotype has a handful of counts. The rearrangement uses TRBV5-1 and TRBJ2-3; D is perhaps TRBD1 (6 bases). Between the trimmed V and J ends, which lost 4 bases and 8 bases, there was a span of 17 bases. The length of the CDR3 is 14 residues. CDR1 is SGHRS and CDR2 is YFSETQ in the germline V gene. The CDR3 spells CASSRDRSGSTQYF. In nucleotides, the CDR3 is TGCGCCAGCAGCCGTGACAGGTCGGGGAGTACGCAGTATTTT.

The gene calls are TRBV19 and TRBJ2-7, with TRBD2 as a possible D gene (5 bases). CDR1 LNHDA and CDR2 SQIVND come from the germline V gene (reference sequence). This CDR3 contains 14 residues. V lost 2 bases to trimming and J lost 6 bases, with 14 bases between them. CDR3 loop: CASSISGSPGEQYF. The CDR3 DNA is TGTGCCAGTAGTATAAGTGGGAGCCCGGGCGAGCAGTACTTC. Full variable domain (missing parts from reference TRBV19 and TRBJ2-7): DGGITQSPKYLFRKEGQNVTLSCEQNLNHDAMYWYRQDPGQGLRLIYYSQIVNDFQKGDIAEGYSVSREKKESFPLTVTSAQKNPTAFYLCASSISGSPGEQYFGPGTRLTVT.

The table lists this clonotype with a few counts. V and J are TRBV14 and TRBJ2-7, with TRBD2 matching 11 bases. The CDR3 runs 18 residues. Germline CDR1 and CDR2: SGHDN and FVKESK. The V gene end was trimmed by 1 base and the J gene end by 4 bases; junction bases not matched to a gene: 12. The CDR3 reads CASSQVNRGLAEMYEQYF. The CDR3 DNA follows: TGTGCCAGCAGCCAAGTGAATCGGGGACTAGCGGAGATGTACGAGCAGTACTTC.

This clonotype was found many times. CDR3 in DNA: TGTGCCAGCAGTTACTCGTACCAGTACAATGAGCAGTTCTTC. Residues: CASSYSYQYNEQFF. The chain is built from TRBV6-5 and TRBJ2-1; D ambiguous. Between the trimmed V and J ends, which lost 0 bases and 4 bases, there was a span of 7 bases. Germline V gives CDR1 MNHEY, CDR2 SVGAGI. The CDR3 runs to 14 residues.

V and J are TRBV5-1 and TRBJ2-3; 9 positions agree with TRBD2. This CDR3 region has 16 residues. V shed 0 bases and J 5 bases; nucleotides not matched to a gene: 7. The germline CDR1 and CDR2 sequences are SGHRS and YFSETQ. CDR3 sequence reads: CASSLGLAGYEDTQYF. The DNA of the CDR3 is TGCGCCAGCAGCTTGGGTCTAGCGGGATATGAAGATACGCAGTATTTT.

In its sample, this clonotype was seen many times. This rearrangement joins TRBV6-1 to TRBJ2-5, with 8 bases that match TRBD1. Germline trimming cut 6 bases from V and 4 bases from J; bases unmatched to any gene: 4. The germline CDR1 and CDR2 sequences are MNHNS and SASEGT. The CDR3 sequence is 13 residues long. CDR3 region: CASRQGARETQYF. In nucleotides, the CDR3 is TGTGCCAGCAGGCAGGGGGCTCGAGAGACCCAGTACTTC.

The chain is built from TRBV20-1 and TRBJ2-7; D remains unclear. This CDR3 contains 12 residues. Germline CDR1 and CDR2: DFQATT and SNEGSKA (reference sequence). With 3 bases removed from V and 6 bases from J, the gap between germline ends came to 12 bases. As DNA, the CDR3 is TGCAGTGCTAGGACGGACGGTATCGAGCAGTACTTC. This encodes CSARTDGIEQYF.

In this sample, this clonotype turned up a few times. This chain uses TRBV30 with TRBJ2-3; 9 nucleotides line up with TRBD2. Germline-derived CDR1 and CDR2 are GTSNPN and SVGIG (reference sequence). The ends lost 6 bases at V and 2 bases at J; junction bases unmatched: 6. This CDR3 has 14 residues. The CDR3 loop reads CACAGGLVTDTQYF. The CDR3 bases are TGTGCCTGCGCGGGAGGGCTCGTCACAGATACGCAGTATTTT.